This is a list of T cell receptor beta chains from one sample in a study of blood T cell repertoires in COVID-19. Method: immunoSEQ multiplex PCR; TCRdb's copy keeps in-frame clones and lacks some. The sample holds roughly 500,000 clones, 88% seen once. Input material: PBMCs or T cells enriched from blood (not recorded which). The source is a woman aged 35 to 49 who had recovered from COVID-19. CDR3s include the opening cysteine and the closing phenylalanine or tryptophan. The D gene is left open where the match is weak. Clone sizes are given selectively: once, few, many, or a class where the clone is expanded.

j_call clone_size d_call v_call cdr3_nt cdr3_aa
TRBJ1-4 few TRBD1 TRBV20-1 TGCAGTGCTAGTGACAGGGATGGAAAACTGTTTTTT CSASDRDGKLFF
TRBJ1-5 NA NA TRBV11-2 TGTGCCAGCAGCTTTAGCGGCAGCAATCAGCCCCAGCATTTT CASSFSGSNQPQHF
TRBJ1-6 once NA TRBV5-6 TGTGCCAGCAGCTTGGCCTTGCGGGACGCTAATAATTCACCCCTCCACTTT CASSLALRDANNSPLHF
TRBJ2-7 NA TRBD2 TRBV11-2 TGTGCCAGCAGCTTAGCCTTTCTAGCGGGGACCTACGAGCAGTACTTC CASSLAFLAGTYEQYF
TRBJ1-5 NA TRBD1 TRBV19 TGTGCCAGTAGTGTAGACCGGGACAGGGGCCTATGGGGAAGCAATCAGCCCCAGCATTTT CASSVDRDRGLWGSNQPQHF
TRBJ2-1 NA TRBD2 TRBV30 TGTGCCGGGGGTAGCCGAGGGACTAGACCATACAATGAGCAGTTCTTC CAGGSRGTRPYNEQFF
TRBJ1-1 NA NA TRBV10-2 TGCGCCAGCAGTGAGTCGGGACATCCGAACACTGAAGCTTTCTTT CASSESGHPNTEAFF
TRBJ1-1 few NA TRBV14 TGTGCCAGCAGCCAAACAAATCAGGGGGAAGCTTTCTTT CASSQTNQGEAFF
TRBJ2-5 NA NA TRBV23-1 TGCGCCAGCAGGGGGCGCACAGAGACCCAGTACTTC CASRGRTETQYF
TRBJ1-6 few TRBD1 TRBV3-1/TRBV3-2 TGTGCCAGCAGCCAAGGACAGGGGGCCTCACCCCTCCACTTT CASSQGQGASPLHF
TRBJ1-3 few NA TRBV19 TGTGCCAGTAGTACCGGGAGCTCTGGAAACACCATATATTTT CASSTGSSGNTIYF
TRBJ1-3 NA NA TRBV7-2 TGTGCCAGCAGCTTCACACCACACGGGAACACCATATATTTT CASSFTPHGNTIYF
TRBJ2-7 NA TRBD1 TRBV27 TGTGCCAGCAGTCTCGGACAGGGTCATTCCTACGAGCAGTACTTC CASSLGQGHSYEQYF
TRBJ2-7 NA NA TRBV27 TGTGCCAGCAACAGCCTCGCGGGCGGGGCCTCTTACGAGCAGTACTTC CASNSLAGGASYEQYF
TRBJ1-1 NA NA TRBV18 TGTGCCAGCTCACAAACGACAGAGAACACTGAAGCTTTCTTT CASSQTTENTEAFF
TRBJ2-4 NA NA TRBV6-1 TGTGCCAGCAGTGAATGGGGGCTGCTTGTAGCCAAAAACATTCAGTACTTC CASSEWGLLVAKNIQYF
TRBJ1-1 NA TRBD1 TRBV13 TGTGCCAGCAGCCCAGGGGGACAGGGATTGAACACTGAAGCTTTCTTT CASSPGGQGLNTEAFF
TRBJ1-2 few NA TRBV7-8 TGTGCCAGCAGCTTAGGAGCTAACTATGGCTACACCTTC CASSLGANYGYTF
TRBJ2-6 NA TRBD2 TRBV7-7 TGTGCCAGCAGCTTCGGCGGGGGGATCTCTGGGGCCAACGTCCTGACTTTC CASSFGGGISGANVLTF
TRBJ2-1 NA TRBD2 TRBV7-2 TGTGCCAGCAGCTTGACTAGCGGGCTAAGCTCCTACAATGAGCAGTTCTTC CASSLTSGLSSYNEQFF
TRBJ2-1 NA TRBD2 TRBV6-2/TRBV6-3 TGTGCCAGCAGTTACTCTAGCGGGAGTGAGGTTGAGCAGTTCTTC CASSYSSGSEVEQFF
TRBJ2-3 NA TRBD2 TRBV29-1 TGCAGCGTTGTGGATAGCGGGAGGGTATGGCGGGATACGCAGTATTTT CSVVDSGRVWRDTQYF
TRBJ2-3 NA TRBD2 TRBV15 TGTGCCACCAGCGCGGGGGAGAGATATACGCAGTATTTT CATSAGERYTQYF
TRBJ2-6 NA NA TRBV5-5 TGTGCCAGCAGCTTAGACGGGAGCTCTGGGGCCAACGTCCTGACTTTC CASSLDGSSGANVLTF
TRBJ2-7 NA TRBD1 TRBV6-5 TGTGCCAGCAGAACAGGGGGAAACGAGCAGTACTTC CASRTGGNEQYF
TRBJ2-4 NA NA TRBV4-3 TGCGCCAGCAGCTTTCAGGGGGGAGGAAACATTCAGTACTTC CASSFQGGGNIQYF